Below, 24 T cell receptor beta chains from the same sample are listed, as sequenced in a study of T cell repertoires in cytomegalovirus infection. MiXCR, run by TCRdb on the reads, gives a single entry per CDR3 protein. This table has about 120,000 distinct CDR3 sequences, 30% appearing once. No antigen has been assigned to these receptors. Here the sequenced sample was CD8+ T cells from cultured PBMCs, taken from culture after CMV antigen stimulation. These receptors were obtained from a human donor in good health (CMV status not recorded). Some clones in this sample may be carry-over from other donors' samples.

CDR3 amino acids: CASSLALRQQETQYF. The CDR3 DNA sequence: TGTGCCAGCAGCTTAGCGCTGAGGCAGCAAGAGACCCAGTACTTC. The V gene is TRBV7-2, the J gene TRBJ2-5; no definite D call. Trimming removed 0 bases from V and 2 bases from J, with 10 bases in between. The CDR3 length is 15 residues. Per the germline V gene, CDR1 is SGHTA and CDR2 is FQGNSA.

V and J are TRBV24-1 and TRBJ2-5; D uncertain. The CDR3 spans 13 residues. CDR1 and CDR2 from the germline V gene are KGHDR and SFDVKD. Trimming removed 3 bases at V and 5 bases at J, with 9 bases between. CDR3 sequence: CATSDGQGETQYF. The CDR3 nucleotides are TGTGCCACCAGTGATGGGCAAGGGGAGACCCAGTACTTC.

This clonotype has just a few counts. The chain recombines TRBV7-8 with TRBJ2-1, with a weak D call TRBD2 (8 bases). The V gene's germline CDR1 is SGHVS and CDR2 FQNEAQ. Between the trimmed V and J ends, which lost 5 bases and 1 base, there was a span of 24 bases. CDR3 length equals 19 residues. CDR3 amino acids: CASSPETRGRGVSYNEQFF. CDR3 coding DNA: TGTGCCAGCAGCCCCGAAACAAGGGGGCGGGGGGTATCCTACAATGAGCAGTTCTTC.

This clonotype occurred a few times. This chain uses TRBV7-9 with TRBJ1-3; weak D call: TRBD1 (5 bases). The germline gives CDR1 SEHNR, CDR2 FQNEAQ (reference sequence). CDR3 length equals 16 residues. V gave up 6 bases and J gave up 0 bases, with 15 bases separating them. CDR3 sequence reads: CASSRVGGDSGNTIYF. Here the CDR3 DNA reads TGTGCCAGCAGTCGCGTCGGGGGGGACTCTGGAAACACCATATATTTT.

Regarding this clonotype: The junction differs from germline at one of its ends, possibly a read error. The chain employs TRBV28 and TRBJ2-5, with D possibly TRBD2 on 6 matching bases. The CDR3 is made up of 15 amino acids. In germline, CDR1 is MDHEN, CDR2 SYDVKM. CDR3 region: CANSLVPGEAETQYF. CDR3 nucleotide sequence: TGTGCCAACAGTTTGGTACCCGGGGAGGCGGAGACCCAGTACTTC.

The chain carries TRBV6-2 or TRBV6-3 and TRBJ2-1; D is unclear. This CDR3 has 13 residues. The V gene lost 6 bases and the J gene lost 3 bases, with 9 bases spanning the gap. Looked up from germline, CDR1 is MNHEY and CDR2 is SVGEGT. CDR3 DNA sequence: TGTGCCAGCAGCCCCACGGGCTACAATGAGCAGTTCTTC. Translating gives CASSPTGYNEQFF.

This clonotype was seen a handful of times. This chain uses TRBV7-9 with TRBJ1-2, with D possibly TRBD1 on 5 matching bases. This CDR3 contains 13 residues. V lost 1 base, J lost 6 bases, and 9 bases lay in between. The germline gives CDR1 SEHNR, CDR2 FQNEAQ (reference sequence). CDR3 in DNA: TGTGCCAGCAGCTTAGGGCAGGGTCATGGCTACACCTTC. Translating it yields CASSLGQGHGYTF.

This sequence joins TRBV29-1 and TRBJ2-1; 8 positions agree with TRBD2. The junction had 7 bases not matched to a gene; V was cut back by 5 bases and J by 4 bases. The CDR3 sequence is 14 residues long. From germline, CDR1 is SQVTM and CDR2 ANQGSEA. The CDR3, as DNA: TGCAGCGTTCCCGCGGGGGGAGTATACAATGAGCAGTTCTTC. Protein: CSVPAGGVYNEQFF.

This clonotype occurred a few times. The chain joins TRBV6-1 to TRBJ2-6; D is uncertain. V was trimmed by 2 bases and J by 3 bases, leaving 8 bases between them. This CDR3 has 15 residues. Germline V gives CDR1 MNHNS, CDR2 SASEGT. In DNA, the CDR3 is TGTGCCAGCAGTGAAATAGGCGTTGGGGCCAACGTCCTGACTTTC. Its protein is CASSEIGVGANVLTF.

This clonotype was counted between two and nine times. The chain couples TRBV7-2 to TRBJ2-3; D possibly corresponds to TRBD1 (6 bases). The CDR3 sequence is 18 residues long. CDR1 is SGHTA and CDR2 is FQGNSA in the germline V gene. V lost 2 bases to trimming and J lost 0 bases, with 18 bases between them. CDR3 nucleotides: TGTGCCAGCAGCTTACGTCGAGGGGGAGACGCTAGCACAGATACGCAGTATTTT. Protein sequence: CASSLRRGGDASTDTQYF.

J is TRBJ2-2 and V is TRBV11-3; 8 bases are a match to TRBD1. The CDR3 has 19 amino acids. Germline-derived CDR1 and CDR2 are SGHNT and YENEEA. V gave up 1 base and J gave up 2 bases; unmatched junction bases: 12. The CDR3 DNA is TGTGCCAGCAGCTTAGGCGCCTACAGGGGGACAGGTAACACCGGGGAGCTGTTTTTT. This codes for CASSLGAYRGTGNTGELFF.

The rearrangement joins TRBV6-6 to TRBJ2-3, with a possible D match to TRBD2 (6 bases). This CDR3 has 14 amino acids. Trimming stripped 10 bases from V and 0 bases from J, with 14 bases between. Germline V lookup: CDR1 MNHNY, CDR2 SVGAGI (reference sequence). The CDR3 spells CATSGGLSTDTQYF. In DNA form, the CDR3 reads TGTGCCACCTCTGGGGGACTTAGCACAGATACGCAGTATTTT.

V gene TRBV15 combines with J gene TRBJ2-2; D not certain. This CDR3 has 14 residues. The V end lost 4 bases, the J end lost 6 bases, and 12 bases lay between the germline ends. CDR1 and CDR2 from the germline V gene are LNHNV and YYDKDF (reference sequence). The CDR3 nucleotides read TGTGCCACCAGCATCCCCGAGTTAGCCGGGGAGCTGTTTTTT. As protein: CATSIPELAGELFF. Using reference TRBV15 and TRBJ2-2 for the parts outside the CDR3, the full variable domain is DAMVIQNPRYQVTQFGKPVTLSCSQTLNHNVMYWYQQKSSQAPKLLFHYYDKDFNNEADTPDNFQSRRPNTSFCFLDIRSPGLGDTAMYLCATSIPELAGELFFGEGSRLTVL.

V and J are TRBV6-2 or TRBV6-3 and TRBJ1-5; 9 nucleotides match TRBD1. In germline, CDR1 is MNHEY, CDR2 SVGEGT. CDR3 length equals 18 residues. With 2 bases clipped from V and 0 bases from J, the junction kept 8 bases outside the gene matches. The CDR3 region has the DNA TGTGCCAGCAGTTACGAAGGACAGGGGCCTTATAGCAATCAGCCCCAGCATTTT. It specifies CASSYEGQGPYSNQPQHF.

The CDR3 is CASSLGASNYGYTF. In DNA, the CDR3 is TGTGCCAGCAGTTTGGGGGCTTCTAACTATGGCTACACCTTC. The chain recombines TRBV28 with TRBJ1-2, with D perhaps matching TRBD1 (6 bases). This CDR3 is built from 14 residues. Germline V gene data show CDR1 as MDHEN and CDR2 as SYDVKM. The germline V and J ends were trimmed by 3 bases and 0 bases, with 8 bases remaining between them.

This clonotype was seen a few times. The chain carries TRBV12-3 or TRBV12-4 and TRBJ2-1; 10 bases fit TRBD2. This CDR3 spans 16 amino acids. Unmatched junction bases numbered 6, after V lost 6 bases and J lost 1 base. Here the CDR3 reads CASSSTSGVSYNEQFF. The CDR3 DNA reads TGTGCCAGCAGCTCTACTAGCGGGGTTTCCTACAATGAGCAGTTCTTC.

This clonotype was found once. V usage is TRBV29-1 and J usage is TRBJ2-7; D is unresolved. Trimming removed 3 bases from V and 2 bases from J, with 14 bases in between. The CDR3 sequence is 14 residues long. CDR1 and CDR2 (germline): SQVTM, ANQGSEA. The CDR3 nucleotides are TGCAGCGTTGAGAAGGAAAGAAGACCCTACGAGCAGTACTTC. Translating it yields CSVEKERRPYEQYF.

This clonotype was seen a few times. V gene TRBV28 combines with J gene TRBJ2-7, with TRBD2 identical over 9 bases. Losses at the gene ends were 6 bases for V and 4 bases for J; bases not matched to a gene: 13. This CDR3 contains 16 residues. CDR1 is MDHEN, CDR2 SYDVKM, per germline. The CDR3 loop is CASSPSGGTQTYEQYF. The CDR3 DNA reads TGTGCCAGCAGCCCGAGCGGGGGGACACAAACTTACGAGCAGTACTTC. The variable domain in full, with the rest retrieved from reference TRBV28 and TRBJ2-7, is DVKVTQSSRYLVKRTGEKVFLECVQDMDHENMFWYRQDPGLGLRLIYFSYDVKMKEKGDIPEGYSVSREKKERFSLILESASTNQTSMYLCASSPSGGTQTYEQYFGPGTRLTVT.

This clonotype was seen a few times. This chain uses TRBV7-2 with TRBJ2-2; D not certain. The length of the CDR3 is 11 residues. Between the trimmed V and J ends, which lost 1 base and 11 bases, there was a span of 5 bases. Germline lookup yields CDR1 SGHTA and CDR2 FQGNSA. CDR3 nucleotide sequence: TGTGCCAGCAGCTTAGTCCGTGAGCTGTTTTTT. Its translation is CASSLVRELFF.

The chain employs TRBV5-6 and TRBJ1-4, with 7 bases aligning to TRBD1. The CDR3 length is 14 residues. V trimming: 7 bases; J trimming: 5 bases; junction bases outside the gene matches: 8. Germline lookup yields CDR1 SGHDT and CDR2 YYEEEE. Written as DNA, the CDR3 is TGTGCCAGCGGCGGTGGGACAGAGAATGAAAAACTGTTTTTT. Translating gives CASGGGTENEKLFF.

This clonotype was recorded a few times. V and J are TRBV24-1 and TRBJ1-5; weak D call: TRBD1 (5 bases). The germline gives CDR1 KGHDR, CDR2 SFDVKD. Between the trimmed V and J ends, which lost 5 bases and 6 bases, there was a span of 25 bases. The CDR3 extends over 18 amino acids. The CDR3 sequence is CATSVGPGGRFKGQPQHF. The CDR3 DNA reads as TGTGCCACCAGTGTCGGGCCCGGGGGACGGTTCAAGGGTCAGCCCCAGCATTTT.

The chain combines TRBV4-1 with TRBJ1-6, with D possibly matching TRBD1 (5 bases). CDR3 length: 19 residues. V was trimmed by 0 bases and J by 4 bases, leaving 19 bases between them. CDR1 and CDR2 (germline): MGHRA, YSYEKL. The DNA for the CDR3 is TGCGCCAGCAGCCAAGATATCGGGCAGGGAGCGGTTTATAATTCACCCCTCCACTTT. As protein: CASSQDIGQGAVYNSPLHF.

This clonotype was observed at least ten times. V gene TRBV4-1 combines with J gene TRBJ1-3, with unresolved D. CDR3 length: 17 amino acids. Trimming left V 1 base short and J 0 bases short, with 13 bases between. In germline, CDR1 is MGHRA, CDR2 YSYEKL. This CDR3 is CASSQVGVQYSGNTIYF. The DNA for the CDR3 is TGCGCCAGCAGCCAAGTAGGAGTCCAGTACTCTGGAAACACCATATATTTT.

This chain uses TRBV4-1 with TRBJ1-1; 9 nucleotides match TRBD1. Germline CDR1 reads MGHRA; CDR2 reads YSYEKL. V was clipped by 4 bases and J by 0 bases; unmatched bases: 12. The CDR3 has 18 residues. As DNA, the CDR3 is TGCGCCAGCAGCCGGGGACAGGGCGCAACTGACATGAACACTGAAGCTTTCTTT. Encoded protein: CASSRGQGATDMNTEAFF.